The rows below give T cell receptor beta chains drawn from one sample of a study of blood T cell repertoires in COVID-19. Generated by immunoSEQ multiplex PCR, the TCRdb table keeps only in-frame clones and is missing some. The table lists about 130,000 clones, roughly 85% of them singletons. Sequences were obtained from PBMCs or T cells enriched from blood (not recorded which). The receptors were sampled from a man in his fifties or sixties who had recovered from COVID-19. The CDR3 runs from the conserved cysteine through the conserved F or W. D genes are given only for firm matches. Clone size, where shown, is once, few, many, or a class for clones that have expanded.

TRBJ2-6	TRBV18	22	NA	TRBD2	CASSPGPGLATQGGSGANVLTF	TGTGCCAGCTCACCGGGGCCGGGACTAGCTACTCAAGGGGGTTCTGGGGCCAACGTCCTGACTTTC
TRBJ1-5	TRBV28	14	NA	NA	CASSLPPHNQPQHF	TGTGCCAGCAGTTTACCCCCCCACAATCAGCCCCAGCATTTT
TRBJ2-1	TRBV30	13	NA	TRBD1	CAWNPGTGSEQFF	TGTGCCTGGAATCCCGGGACAGGGAGTGAGCAGTTCTTC
TRBJ2-4	TRBV19	14	NA	TRBD2	CASSNPSAGDIQYF	TGTGCCAGTAGCAACCCCTCGGCGGGGGACATTCAGTACTTC
TRBJ2-5	TRBV6-6	16	NA	TRBD2	CASSYALGGGQETQYF	TGTGCCAGCAGTTACGCCCTCGGCGGGGGGCAAGAGACCCAGTACTTC
TRBJ1-2	TRBV7-8	15	NA	TRBD1	CASSLRQGGNYGYTF	TGTGCCAGCAGCTTAAGACAGGGGGGCAACTATGGCTACACCTTC
TRBJ1-3	TRBV19	15	NA	NA	CASTQRGSAGNTIYF	TGTGCCAGTACCCAGAGGGGGAGCGCTGGAAACACCATATATTTT
TRBJ2-5	TRBV7-2	15	NA	NA	CASSTTAMYQETQYF	TGTGCCAGCAGCACGACTGCAATGTACCAAGAGACCCAGTACTTC
TRBJ2-1	TRBV4-3	16	NA	NA	CASSQDWHRRYNEQFF	TGCGCCAGCAGCCAAGATTGGCACAGGCGATACAATGAGCAGTTCTTC
TRBJ1-4	TRBV5-1	18	NA	TRBD1	CASRGTGTGGNINEKLFF	TGCGCCAGCAGAGGGACCGGGACAGGGGGCAACATTAATGAAAAACTGTTTTTT
TRBJ1-1	TRBV27	14	NA	TRBD1	CASSSTGGWTEAFF	TGTGCCAGCAGTTCGACAGGGGGATGGACTGAAGCTTTCTTT
TRBJ2-4	TRBV7-9	16	NA	NA	CASSSPGTLAKNIQYF	TGTGCCAGCAGCTCCCCGGGGACTCTAGCCAAAAACATTCAGTACTTC
TRBJ2-3	TRBV5-1	16	NA	TRBD2	CASSSLAGTPGGTQYF	TGCGCCAGCAGCTCACTAGCGGGGACCCCTGGTGGTACGCAGTATTTT
TRBJ1-1	TRBV6-6	13	NA	TRBD1	CASSLTGGERAFF	TGTGCCAGCAGTCTGACAGGGGGCGAACGAGCTTTCTTT
TRBJ2-1	TRBV5-5	15	NA	TRBD2	CASSASGGDYNEQFF	TGTGCCAGCAGCGCCAGCGGGGGGGACTACAATGAGCAGTTCTTC
TRBJ1-3	TRBV11-2	16	NA	NA	CASSISVSSSGNTIYF	TGTGCCAGCAGCATATCTGTCTCGAGCTCTGGAAACACCATATATTTT
TRBJ1-3	TRBV28	16	NA	TRBD1	CASSPGTGPSGNTIYF	TGTGCCAGCAGCCCTGGGACAGGTCCCTCTGGAAACACCATATATTTT
TRBJ1-4	TRBV7-3	13	NA	NA	CASSRARGEKLFF	TGTGCCAGCAGCCGTGCCCGGGGAGAAAAACTGTTTTTT
TRBJ2-1	TRBV5-1	15	NA	TRBD2	CASSLGGSNYNEQFF	TGCGCCAGCAGCTTGGGCGGGAGTAACTACAATGAGCAGTTCTTC
TRBJ1-5	TRBV5-1	15	NA	NA	CASSPGGSSNQPQHF	TGCGCCAGCAGCCCGGGGGGCAGTAGCAATCAGCCCCAGCATTTT
TRBJ1-3	TRBV2	15	NA	TRBD1	CASRGQGISGNTIYF	TGTGCCAGCAGGGGACAGGGTATCTCTGGAAACACCATATATTTT
TRBJ1-4	TRBV9	15	NA	TRBD1	CASSFQGAGDEKLFF	TGTGCCAGCAGCTTCCAGGGGGCTGGCGATGAAAAACTGTTTTTT
TRBJ1-3	TRBV5-1	16	NA	TRBD1	CASSHNGQVSGNTIYF	TGCGCCAGCAGCCACAATGGACAGGTCTCTGGAAACACCATATATTTT
TRBJ1-1	TRBV5-4	15	NA	NA	CASSLGTVMNTEAFF	TGTGCCAGCAGCTTGGGCACAGTAATGAACACTGAAGCTTTCTTT
TRBJ2-1	TRBV27	16	NA	TRBD2	CASSFMTSGAYNEQFF	TGTGCCAGCAGTTTTATGACTAGCGGAGCCTACAATGAGCAGTTCTTC
TRBJ2-7	TRBV6-1	16	few	TRBD2	CASSEVAGGGGYEQYF	TGTGCCAGCAGTGAGGTAGCGGGAGGGGGGGGCTACGAGCAGTACTTC
TRBJ1-6	TRBV7-3	15	NA	NA	CASSLFGRGNSPLHF	TGTGCCAGCAGCTTATTTGGACGGGGAAATTCACCCCTCCACTTT
TRBJ1-5	TRBV19	15	NA	TRBD1	CASRPPGGRNQPQHF	TGTGCCAGTAGGCCGCCAGGGGGGCGGAACCAGCCCCAGCATTTT
TRBJ2-2	TRBV5-1	18	few	TRBD2	CASSFRPGGTVSTGELFF	TGCGCCAGCAGCTTTCGGCCGGGGGGGACCGTTAGTACCGGGGAGCTGTTTTTT
TRBJ1-2	TRBV7-8	16	once	NA	CASSKDRPKTIHGYTF	TGTGCCAGCAGTAAGGACAGACCCAAGACTATACATGGCTACACCTTC
TRBJ1-6	TRBV3-1/TRBV3-2	13	once	NA	CASSLQGSSPLHF	TGTGCCAGCAGCCTCCAGGGATCCTCACCCCTCCACTTT
TRBJ2-6	TRBV7-3	15	NA	NA	CASSLAGLGANVLTF	TGTGCCAGCAGCTTAGCGGGGCTCGGGGCCAACGTCCTGACTTTC
TRBJ1-2	TRBV9	15	NA	TRBD1	CASSVGGQLSYGYTF	TGTGCCAGCAGCGTAGGGGGACAGCTATCCTATGGCTACACCTTC
TRBJ2-2	TRBV5-1	15	NA	TRBD1	CASSWGDRDTGELFF	TGCGCCAGCAGCTGGGGGGACAGGGACACCGGGGAGCTGTTTTTT
TRBJ2-1	TRBV3-1/TRBV3-2	17	NA	TRBD2	CASSLGLAGASYNEQFF	TGTGCCAGCAGCCTGGGACTAGCGGGGGCTTCATACAATGAGCAGTTCTTC
TRBJ1-1	TRBV14	12	NA	NA	CASSRQYTEAFF	TGTGCCAGCAGCCGGCAGTACACTGAAGCTTTCTTT
TRBJ2-5	TRBV2	15	NA	NA	CASSQTLVGQETQYF	TGTGCCAGCAGTCAGACGCTAGTGGGCCAAGAGACCCAGTACTTC
TRBJ1-2	TRBV19	15	once	TRBD1	CASSHYRDRDYGYTF	TGTGCCAGTAGTCACTACCGGGACAGGGACTATGGCTACACCTTC
TRBJ2-3	TRBV10-3	15	few	NA	CAINTGGGPTDTQYF	TGTGCCATCAACACAGGGGGGGGCCCCACGGATACGCAGTATTTT
TRBJ2-3	TRBV9	13	NA	TRBD2	CASSVSGGDTQYF	TGTGCCAGCAGCGTGAGCGGGGGAGATACGCAGTATTTT
TRBJ1-1	TRBV14	15	once	TRBD1	CASSPGGQGVTEAFF	TGTGCCAGCAGCCCAGGGGGACAGGGAGTGACTGAAGCTTTCTTT